The 29 T cell receptor beta chains listed next were all sequenced from one sample in a study of radiotherapy plus CTLA-4 blockade in lung cancer. Using immunoSEQ multiplex PCR, the repertoire was profiled, and TCRdb retains in-frame clones only, with some absent. This sample has roughly 80,000 clones, with 78% found just once. Source: peripheral blood, taken from a patient treated with radiotherapy plus ipilimumab. These TCRs come from a human donor with non-small cell lung cancer who had a partial response to radiotherapy plus ipilimumab. Some clones in this sample may be carry-over from other donors' samples.

This sequence joins TRBV7-8 and TRBJ1-1; TRBD1 might be the D (6 bases). Deletions cut 3 bases from V and 5 bases from J, with 10 bases between. Germline-derived CDR1 and CDR2 are SGHVS and FQNEAQ. CDR3 length equals 13 residues. CDR3 region: CASSLGAETEAFF. The CDR3 DNA sequence: TGTGCCAGCAGCTTGGGGGCAGAAACTGAAGCTTTCTTT.

Written as DNA, the CDR3 is TGTGCCAGCAGCGTAGGGTCGGTGAGAGGGAGGGGCTCTGGAAACACCATATATTTT. It specifies CASSVGSVRGRGSGNTIYF. The rearrangement links TRBV9 to TRBJ1-3; TRBD1 is a possible D gene (5 bases). The length of the CDR3 is 19 residues. Germline CDR1 reads SGDLS; CDR2 reads YYNGEE. The V gene lost 0 bases and the J gene lost 0 bases, with 19 bases spanning the gap.

This rearrangement joins TRBV7-9 to TRBJ2-3, with 8 positions matching TRBD2. The CDR3 contains 16 residues. CDR1 is SEHNR and CDR2 is FQNEAQ in the germline V gene (reference sequence). Losses at the gene ends were 5 bases for V and 1 base for J; bases not matched to a gene: 8. Here the CDR3 reads CASSITGGPGTDTQYF. The CDR3 DNA follows: TGTGCCAGCAGCATTACGGGAGGGCCGGGCACAGATACGCAGTATTTT.

The J gene is TRBJ2-3, the V gene TRBV6-6, with 11 positions matching TRBD2. CDR3 length: 16 amino acids. After removal of 4 bases from V and 6 bases from J, the junction contained 9 bases not matched to a gene. The germline gives CDR1 MNHNY, CDR2 SVGAGI (reference sequence). The CDR3 sequence: CASSLPTSGGDDTQYF. In DNA, the CDR3 is TGTGCCAGCAGTTTGCCCACTAGCGGGGGAGATGATACGCAGTATTTT.

CDR3 sequence: CASSIRTGGETQYF. The CDR3 DNA follows: TGTGCCAGTAGTATTCGAACAGGGGGAGAGACCCAGTACTTC. V gene TRBV19 combines with J gene TRBJ2-5, with 8 bases that match TRBD1. The CDR3 is 14 residues long. The germline CDR1 and CDR2 sequences are LNHDA and SQIVND (reference sequence). The ends lost 3 bases at V and 4 bases at J; junction bases unmatched: 4.

The chain uses TRBV5-4 and TRBJ1-2; 7 bases agree with TRBD1. V was pared by 0 bases and J by 4 bases, with 6 bases of the junction left unmatched. Germline V gene sequence: CDR1 SGHNT, CDR2 YYREEE (reference sequence). The CDR3 totals 15 residues. Written as DNA, the CDR3 is TGTGCCAGCAGCTTGGGGGACAGACCAGGCTATGGCTACACCTTC. Protein sequence: CASSLGDRPGYGYTF.

The rearrangement uses TRBV7-6 and TRBJ2-7, with D possibly TRBD2 on 5 matching bases. The CDR3 has 14 residues. Per the germline V gene, CDR1 is SGHVS and CDR2 is FNYEAQ. Deletions cut 6 bases from V and 3 bases from J, with 15 bases between. The CDR3 here is CASSRTLGGYEQYF. In nucleotides, the CDR3 is TGTGCCAGCAGTCGGACTTTAGGAGGCTACGAGCAGTACTTC. Based on the CDR3 plus reference TRBV7-6 and TRBJ2-7, the full variable domain is GAGVSQSPRYKVTKRGQDVALRCDPISGHVSLYWYRQALGQGPEFLTYFNYEAQQDKSGLPNDRFSAERPEGSISTLTIQRTEQRDSAMYRCASSRTLGGYEQYFGPGTRLTVT.

The J gene is TRBJ1-4, the V gene TRBV18, with a weak D call TRBD1 (6 bases). Trimming took off 4 bases at V and 0 bases at J, with 24 bases between the two ends. CDR1 is KGHSH, CDR2 LQKENI, per germline. The CDR3 loop spans 20 amino acids. The CDR3 is CASSLYRAGVNVATNEKLFF. The CDR3 DNA reads as TGTGCCAGCTCACTCTACAGGGCAGGGGTAAACGTTGCAACTAATGAAAAACTGTTTTTT.

This chain connects TRBV29-1 to TRBJ1-1; D is possibly TRBD1 (6 bases). V lost 3 bases and J lost 1, with 9 bases in between. The CDR3 has 13 residues. Germline lookup yields CDR1 SQVTM and CDR2 ANQGSEA. The DNA of the CDR3 is TGCAGCGTTGACGACAGGTGGAACACTGAAGCTTTCTTT. Amino acids: CSVDDRWNTEAFF.

The chain employs TRBV7-6 and TRBJ2-3; D perhaps matches TRBD2 (5 bases). The CDR3 has 17 residues. V dropped 1 base and J dropped 4 bases, with 18 bases sitting between them. Germline values: CDR1 SGHVS, CDR2 FNYEAQ. CDR3 sequence (DNA): TGTGCCAGCAGCTTAGAGCCTAGCCGGTTGGTTGCAGATACGCAGTATTTT. This gives the protein CASSLEPSRLVADTQYF.

This clone was seen more than once but under ten times. The chain links TRBV6-6 to TRBJ1-1; no clear D. The CDR3 has 13 residues. Germline V gene sequence: CDR1 MNHNY, CDR2 SVGAGI (reference sequence). The ends were cut back, 4 bases at V and 8 bases at J, with 14 bases in the middle. The CDR3 loop is CASSFLGRLEAFF. The CDR3 nucleotides read TGTGCCAGCAGTTTTTTGGGCAGATTAGAAGCTTTCTTT.

This clone has more than one count but fewer than ten. This chain connects TRBV9 to TRBJ2-3; 14 nucleotides agree with TRBD2. The CDR3 length is 17 residues. Germline CDR1 SGDLS, CDR2 YYNGEE. The trim removed 4 bases at V and 4 bases at J, leaving 8 bases unmatched. CDR3 nucleotides: TGTGCCAGCAGCACAAGGGGACTAGCGGGAGTGGCAGATACGCAGTATTTT. Its translation: CASSTRGLAGVADTQYF.

In nucleotides, the CDR3 is TGTGCCAGCAGTCCCCCAGGGACAGGGAACAATGAGCAGTTCTTC. It translates to CASSPPGTGNNEQFF. This chain uses TRBV6-6 with TRBJ2-1, with 9 bases fitting TRBD1. Germline V CDR1 and CDR2: MNHNY, SVGAGI (reference sequence). The CDR3 has 15 residues. V was pared by 5 bases and J by 5 bases, with 7 bases of the junction left unmatched.

The genes are TRBV30 and TRBJ1-2, with 7 nucleotides matching TRBD1. Germline V lookup: CDR1 GTSNPN, CDR2 SVGIG (reference sequence). With V trimmed by 0 bases and J by 2 bases, 3 bases remained unmatched. This CDR3 comprises 14 residues. The CDR3 loop reads CAWSVETGNYGYTF. As DNA, the CDR3 is TGTGCCTGGAGTGTTGAGACAGGGAACTATGGCTACACCTTC.

V and J are TRBV4-2 and TRBJ1-1, with D unresolved. The CDR3 is 16 amino acids. V was shortened by 2 bases and J by 5 bases, with 18 bases between the two germline ends. The V gene's germline CDR1 is LGHNA and CDR2 YNFKEQ. The DNA for the CDR3 is TGTGCCAGCAGCCAATCCTCAAGCGAGTTGACTACTGAAGCTTTCTTT. Translated: CASSQSSSELTTEAFF.

The rearrangement joins TRBV6-5 to TRBJ1-5; D gene unclear. V was cut by 6 bases and J by 0 bases, with 6 bases left in between. Germline V gene lookup returns CDR1 MNHEY and CDR2 SVGAGI. The length of the CDR3 is 13 residues. Written as DNA, the CDR3 is TGTGCCAGCAGCTTCGGTAGCAATCAGCCCCAGCATTTT. Translated, it gives CASSFGSNQPQHF.

This chain joins TRBV6-6 and TRBJ2-3, with 8 bases fitting TRBD2. Germline CDR1 and CDR2: MNHNY and SVGAGI (reference sequence). This CDR3 has 16 residues. Trimming at V came to 0 bases and at J to 2 bases, leaving 4 bases not matched to a gene. In DNA, the CDR3 is TGTGCCAGCAGTTACTCCGGCGGGGGGAACACAGATACGCAGTATTTT. It is translated as CASSYSGGGNTDTQYF.

The J gene is TRBJ1-2, the V gene TRBV7-2; D remains unclear. CDR1 SGHTA and CDR2 FQGNSA come from the germline V gene. V was cut by 6 bases and J by 8 bases, with 13 bases left in between. The CDR3 contains 12 residues. The CDR3 bases are TGTGCCAGCAGTGACCCTCGGAGGGGCTACACCTTC. Protein sequence: CASSDPRRGYTF.

This clone appeared a few times. The chain carries TRBV6-5 and TRBJ1-3, with D hard to call. There are 16 residues in the CDR3. The V end was cut by 2 bases, the J end by 0 bases, with 11 bases between. CDR1 and CDR2 (germline): MNHEY, SVGAGI. The CDR3 DNA reads as TGTGCCAGCAGTTACCCAAACACCCGCTCTGGAAACACCATATATTTT. Amino acids: CASSYPNTRSGNTIYF.

The chain combines TRBV7-9 with TRBJ2-7; TRBD1 matches 9 bases. Germline CDR1 SEHNR, CDR2 FQNEAQ (reference sequence). The CDR3 spans 13 residues. V was clipped by 3 bases and J by 5 bases; unmatched bases: 2. CDR3 nucleotides: TGTGCCAGCAGCTTGGGGGACAGGGACGAGCAGTACTTC. It yields the protein CASSLGDRDEQYF. Full variable domain (rest looked up from reference TRBV7-9 and TRBJ2-7): DTGVSQNPRHKITKRGQNVTFRCDPISEHNRLYWYRQTLGQGPEFLTYFQNEAQLEKSRLLSDRFSAERPKGSFSTLEIQRTEQGDSAMYLCASSLGDRDEQYFGPGTRLTVT.

V and J are TRBV19 and TRBJ1-2; 7 bases line up with TRBD1. V shed 6 bases, J shed 5 bases, and the junction held 21 bases outside the gene matches. Germline-derived CDR1 and CDR2 are LNHDA and SQIVND (reference sequence). There are 18 residues in the CDR3. The CDR3 bases are TGTGCCAGTAGCCCGAGGAGAGAGGGGGCGCGTTGGGGATATGGCTACACCTTC. Protein: CASSPRREGARWGYGYTF.

The chain uses TRBV9 and TRBJ1-5; D gene ambiguous. In germline, CDR1 is SGDLS, CDR2 YYNGEE. CDR3 length: 15 amino acids. V lost 0 bases, J lost 0 bases, and 7 bases lay in between. The CDR3 nucleotides are TGTGCCAGCAGCGTAGGAGCATATAGCAATCAGCCCCAGCATTTT. Protein product: CASSVGAYSNQPQHF.

The chain joins TRBV15 to TRBJ2-5; D remains ambiguous. The J call may be incorrect, as the DNA end agrees better with TRBJ2-7. The CDR3 contains 13 residues. Germline CDR1 reads LNHNV; CDR2 reads YYDKDF (reference sequence). The CDR3 DNA is TGTGCCACCAGCAGAGAACTTGACTACGAGCAGTACTTC. It translates to CATSRELDYEQYF.

This chain links TRBV9 with TRBJ2-1; 13 bases are a match to TRBD2. Germline trimming cut 2 bases from V and 6 bases from J; bases unmatched to any gene: 11. This CDR3 has 18 amino acids. From germline, CDR1 is SGDLS and CDR2 YYNGEE. Here the CDR3 DNA reads TGTGCCAGCAGCGTTGAGGGGGGACTAGCGGGACGGGGCAATGAGCAGTTCTTC. Its translation: CASSVEGGLAGRGNEQFF.

The rearrangement joins TRBV7-2 to TRBJ1-5, with 8 bases aligning to TRBD1. The CDR3 loop spans 16 amino acids. Trimming took 5 bases from V and 6 from J; bases not matched to a gene: 12. In germline, CDR1 is SGHTA, CDR2 FQGNSA. This CDR3 reads CASSLRTGRSPQPQHF. As DNA, the CDR3 is TGTGCCAGCAGCCTAAGGACAGGGCGAAGTCCTCAGCCCCAGCATTTT. Full variable domain (outside the CDR3, taken from reference TRBV7-2 and TRBJ1-5): GAGVSQSPSNKVTEKGKDVELRCDPISGHTALYWYRQSLGQGLEFLIYFQGNSAPDKSGLPSDRFSAERTGGSVSTLTIQRTQQEDSAVYLCASSLRTGRSPQPQHFGDGTRLSIL.

The V gene is TRBV30, the J gene TRBJ1-2; D is possibly TRBD1 (5 bases). The ends were cut back, 2 bases at V and 7 bases at J, with 11 bases in the middle. The CDR3 spans 12 residues. Germline assignment: CDR1 GTSNPN and CDR2 SVGIG (reference sequence). CDR3 region: CAWSLGVGGYTF. Here the CDR3 DNA reads TGTGCCTGGAGTCTAGGGGTGGGTGGCTACACCTTC.

This chain links TRBV15 with TRBJ1-4, with TRBD1 identical over 7 bases. From germline, CDR1 is LNHNV and CDR2 YYDKDF (reference sequence). Losses at the gene ends were 3 bases for V and 7 bases for J; bases not matched to a gene: 5. The CDR3 runs to 14 residues. Here the CDR3 DNA reads TGTGCCACCAGCAGGGGGGACAGACCTGAAAAACTGTTTTTT. The encoded protein is CATSRGDRPEKLFF.

This clone appeared a single time. The CDR3 region is CASSMTGGIWEKLFF. The CDR3 DNA reads as TGTGCCAGTAGTATGACAGGGGGCATCTGGGAAAAACTGTTTTTT. This sequence joins TRBV19 and TRBJ1-4, with 10 bases fitting TRBD1. The CDR3 length is 15 residues. V lost 3 bases and J lost 8; bases outside the gene matches: 6. In germline, CDR1 is LNHDA, CDR2 SQIVND (reference sequence).

This clone was detected only a few times. The chain combines TRBV6-1 with TRBJ2-2, with D possibly TRBD2 on 6 matching bases. The germline V and J ends were trimmed by 6 bases and 6 bases, with 17 bases remaining between them. This CDR3 spans 15 amino acids. The germline V gene has CDR1 MNHNS and CDR2 SASEGT. The chain's CDR3 is CASRPGLLTAGELFF. The CDR3 DNA reads TGTGCCAGCAGGCCCGGACTACTTACAGCCGGGGAGCTGTTTTTT.